This TCR beta chain is drawn from a study of blood T cell repertoires in COVID-19 (dated by TCRdb to between 2020 and 2021). Describing the broader study: Samples from collaborators originated in the United States, Italy and Spain and spanned both the acute and convalescent phases of COVID-19. The material from the prospective study consisted of cDNA or gDNA derived from T cells, B-cell-depleted T cells, or PBMCs. Deeply sampled blood TCRbeta repertoires from subjects exposed to, actively infected with, or recovered from COVID-19 were included in the dataset. The repertoires were released in a freely available public database intended as a resource for research on the immune response to SARS-CoV-2. Samples came from the ongoing ImmuneRACE study (first 160 participants) plus 1,254 subjects from 6 global collaborators. Nearly every sample came with metadata listing a de-identified subject ID, COVID-19 status, age in years and sex. Where HLA class I and class II types were available, the types were taken from metadata supplied by the sample provider, not from assay-based typing. What the work shows at the level of the full study, not this receptor alone: The amount of clinical and demographic metadata varied by source and participant and was provided uncurated.

The immunoSEQ Assay, a bias-controlled multiplex PCR, was used to amplify TCRbeta CDR3 regions from genomic DNA. As for the original processing: The number of nucleated cells in each sample was estimated from the amplification of reference gene primers within the assay. Sequence reads were collapsed and filtered to measure the absolute abundance of every unique TCRbeta CDR3 rearrangement. For each sample, productive Simpson clonality was calculated by taking the square root of Simpson's diversity index across productive rearrangements. Sourced from immuneACCESS, this table was stored by TCRdb with only in-frame sequences that have V and J called. A share of the clones is absent; for the studies checked, an unresolved V gene accounts for under half, and the remainder has no known explanation. V and J calls and clone size follow that table, whereas D and trimming were derived from the DNA. This sample gives around 100,000 clones in total; under 90% of them show up just once. About 13% of the sample rests with the top ten.

Whole blood was collected in K2EDTA tubes by collaborating institutions according to the institutions' own protocols. For TCRbeta analysis, collaborator samples were shipped as frozen whole blood, as isolated PBMCs, or as DNA extracted from either sample type. This clone was observed a handful of times. Its antigen target is currently unknown. Base qualities were left out, and no much larger clone turns up one base away. The junction shows trimming of 6 bases on V and 3 bases on J, plus 11 bases between the germline ends. Via the germline V gene, CDR1 is MNHEY and CDR2 SVGEGT. The CDR3 covers 14 residues, taking in both the cysteine and the phenylalanine. Kept here is only the CDR3 DNA, which spans 42 bases and is read in frame from base 1.

The V and J genes are TRBV6-2 or TRBV6-3 and TRBJ2-2; possibly the D gene is TRBD1, per 6 matching bases. The TCR comes from a human donor in a cohort sampled during active COVID-19. The specimen was peripheral blood. The DNA reads as follows: TGTGCCAGCAGCCCCAGGGGAGACACCGGGGAGCTGTTTTTT. Its amino acids are CASSPRGDTGELFF.